Included here is one TCR beta chain sequence, with context. Its antigen remains unidentified. Per-nucleotide qualities are absent, and no much larger clonotype sits a single base away. This specimen comes from a study of blood T cell repertoires in COVID-19 (dated by TCRdb to 2018 to 2020). For context, the study as a whole: Collaborator samples came from the United States, Italy and Spain and covered acute and convalescent phases of COVID-19. The material from the prospective study consisted of cDNA or gDNA derived from T cells, B-cell-depleted T cells, or PBMCs. The dataset comprised deeply sampled blood TCRbeta repertoires from subjects exposed to, actively infected with, or recovered from COVID-19. The repertoires were made available in a free public database intended to serve as a resource for research on the immune response to SARS-CoV-2. Samples came from the ongoing ImmuneRACE study (first 160 participants) plus 1,254 subjects from 6 global collaborators. Nearly every sample came with metadata listing a de-identified subject ID, COVID-19 status, age in years and sex. Where available, HLA class I and class II types were obtained from metadata supplied by the sample provider rather than from assay-based typing. Overall results and qualifications from the work: Clinical and demographic metadata were provided uncurated, with the amount varying by source and participant.

TCRbeta CDR3 regions were amplified from genomic DNA using the immunoSEQ Assay, a bias-controlled multiplex PCR. Turning to the authors' computational methods: The number of nucleated cells in each sample was estimated by amplification of reference gene primers within the assay. Sequence reads were collapsed and filtered to measure the absolute abundance of every unique TCRbeta CDR3 rearrangement. For each sample, productive Simpson clonality was calculated as the square root of Simpson's diversity index across productive rearrangements. The table was pulled from immuneACCESS by TCRdb, which kept in-frame rearrangements only. Such tables lose some clones; where checked, under half of the loss comes from unresolved V genes, and the rest has no known cause. V and J calls and clone size are those listed in that table; D and trimming were worked out from the DNA. The sample table lists around 90,000 clones, 80% to 95% of them with a count of one. The top ten constitute approximately 6% of the sample.

CDR1 SQVTM and CDR2 ANQGSEA are derived from the germline V gene. Trimmed from V: 0 bases; trimmed from J: 7 bases; junction bases lacking a gene match: 11. The CDR3 has 16 amino acids, counting the end cysteine and phenylalanine. CDR3 DNA is the only sequence kept; it has 48 bases, read in frame from the first base. The collaborating institutions used their own protocols to collect whole blood in K2EDTA tubes. Collaborator samples were shipped for TCRbeta analysis as frozen whole blood, isolated PBMCs, or DNA extracted from either sample type. The chain was built from TRBV29-1 and TRBJ2-2; the junction holds 7 bases that match TRBD2. This receptor was identified in a woman in her sixties or seventies with active COVID-19. The material sequenced was peripheral blood. The CDR3 region reads CSVEDRRGRAVGELFF. The nucleotides read TGCAGCGTTGAAGATAGGCGCGGGAGAGCGGTCGGGGAGCTGTTTTTT.